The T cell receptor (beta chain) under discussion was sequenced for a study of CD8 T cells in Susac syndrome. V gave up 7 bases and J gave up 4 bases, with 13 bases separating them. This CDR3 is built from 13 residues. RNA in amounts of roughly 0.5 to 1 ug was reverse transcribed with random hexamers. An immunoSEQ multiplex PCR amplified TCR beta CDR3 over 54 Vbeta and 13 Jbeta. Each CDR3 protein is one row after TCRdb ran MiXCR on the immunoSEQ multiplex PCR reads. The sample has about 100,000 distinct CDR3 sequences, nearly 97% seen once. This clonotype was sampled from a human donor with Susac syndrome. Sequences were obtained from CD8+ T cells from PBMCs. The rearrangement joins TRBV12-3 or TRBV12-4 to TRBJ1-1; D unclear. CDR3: CASTHSTGTEAFF. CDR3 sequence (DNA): TGTGCCAGCACCCACTCAACCGGCACTGAAGCTTTCTTT.